The clone carrying this TCR beta chain was observed a handful of times. Its target is unknown. The data were obtained in a study of shared clonotypes between healthy human individuals. General study results and limits: Enrolling few donors narrowed the genetic and exposure-history diversity that was represented.

Deletions cut 6 bases from V and 4 bases from J, with 11 bases between. In germline, CDR1 is SGHVS, CDR2 FNYEAQ. There are 13 residues in the CDR3. Assay: immunoSEQ multiplex PCR; the TCRdb copy retains only in-frame clones and omits some. The sample lists roughly 500,000 clones; less than 85% were seen once. The J gene is TRBJ2-3, the V gene TRBV7-6; D call uncertain. Specimen: PBMCs. The receptor was isolated from a woman in her forties in good health. Some clones in this sample may be carry-over from other donors' samples. CDR3 nucleotides: TGTGCCAGCAGGGGTAGGAGTGCAGATACGCAGTATTTT. Amino acid sequence: CASRGRSADTQYF.